This T cell receptor beta chain comes out of a study of shared T cell receptors in the human thymus. The assay was immunoSEQ multiplex PCR, and TCRdb's table has in-frame clones only and misses some. This sample has roughly 710,000 clones, with approximately 85% found just once. The J segment lost 5 bases and the V segment lost 3 bases, leaving 7 bases of the junction unmatched. CDR1 is MDHEN, CDR2 SYDVKM, per germline. The CDR3 runs to 15 residues. These sequences were also reported in another study, on human thymus T cells. That paper states: Corrective cardiac operations yielded the resected thymus tissue. Thymic and blood repertoires appeared to carry a bias in their V and J gene usage. Among unrelated individuals, related research reported thymic repertoires that overlapped highly.

This receptor was obtained from a girl under three years old with a congenital heart defect. The sample taken for sequencing was thymocytes. The chain joins TRBV28 to TRBJ2-5; 9 nucleotides agree with TRBD1. CDR3 residues: CASSFWGQGRETQYF. CDR3 DNA: TGTGCCAGCAGTTTTTGGGGACAGGGACGGGAGACCCAGTACTTC.